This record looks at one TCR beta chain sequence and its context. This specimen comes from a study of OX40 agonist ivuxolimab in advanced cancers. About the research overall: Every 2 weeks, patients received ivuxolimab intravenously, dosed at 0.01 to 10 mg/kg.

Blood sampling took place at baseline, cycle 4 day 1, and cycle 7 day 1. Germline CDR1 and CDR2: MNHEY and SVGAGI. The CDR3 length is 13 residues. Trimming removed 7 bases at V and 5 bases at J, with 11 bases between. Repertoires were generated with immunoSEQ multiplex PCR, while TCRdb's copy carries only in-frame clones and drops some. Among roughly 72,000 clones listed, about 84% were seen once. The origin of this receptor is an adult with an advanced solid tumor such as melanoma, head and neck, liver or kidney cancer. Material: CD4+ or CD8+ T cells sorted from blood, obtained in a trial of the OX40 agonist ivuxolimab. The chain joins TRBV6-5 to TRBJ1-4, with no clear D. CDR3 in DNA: TGTGCCAGCACCCGACGGGTAAATGAAAAACTGTTTTTT. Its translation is CASTRRVNEKLFF.